The 12 T cell receptor beta chains presented below share a single source sample, sequenced in a study of human T cells and chemical hapten exposure. TCRdb reprocessed the RACE reads via MiXCR and lists one record per CDR3 protein. The sample holds 40,000 to 50,000 distinct CDR3 sequences, approximately 13% seen once. Time point in this sample: pre-sensitization, week 0. Treatment indicated: therapeutic diphenylcyclopropenone sensitization with weekly scalp DPC. The source was whole blood, collected in connection with sensitization to the hapten diphenylcyclopropenone (DPC). All receptors come from a woman in her 30s with alopecia areata. Some clones in this sample may be carry-over from other donors' samples.

Only a few counts were recorded for this clonotype. The CDR3 loop reads CASSHPASGPNAGTDTQYF. The CDR3 DNA reads as TGTGCCAGCAGCCATCCCGCCTCCGGACCTAACGCGGGCACAGATACGCAGTATTTT. The chain links TRBV3-1 to TRBJ2-3; unclear D gene. Germline CDR1 reads LGHDT; CDR2 reads YNNKEL (reference sequence). This CDR3 contains 19 residues. Trimming shortened V by 3 bases and J by 1 base, and 23 bases separated the two germline ends.

The chain joins TRBV18 to TRBJ2-3, with 14 bases lining up with TRBD2. CDR3 size: 18 residues. The V and J ends lost 3 bases and 1 base, in that order; junction bases with no gene match: 6. Per germline, CDR1 KGHSH and CDR2 LQKENI. In DNA, the CDR3 is TGTGCCAGCTCACCCCAGCCGGGACTAGCGGGGGGCACAGATACGCAGTATTTT. It codes for CASSPQPGLAGGTDTQYF.

The chain combines TRBV20-1 with TRBJ2-7, with TRBD2 matching over 9 bases. The CDR3 contains 14 residues. V was pared by 6 bases and J by 4 bases, with 10 bases of the junction left unmatched. CDR1 and CDR2 from the germline V gene are DFQATT and SNEGSKA (reference sequence). The CDR3 nucleotides are TGCAGTGCGCTTACTAGCGGGCATGGTTACGAGCAGTACTTC. It specifies CSALTSGHGYEQYF.

The sample holds many counts of this clonotype. The gene calls are TRBV6-5 and TRBJ2-7, with 7 positions matching TRBD2. V dropped 7 bases and J dropped 3; count of bases not matched to a gene: 6. Germline V gene lookup returns CDR1 MNHEY and CDR2 SVGAGI. The CDR3 runs to 13 residues. CDR3 sequence reads: CASTLREGYEQYF. In nucleotides, the CDR3 is TGTGCCAGCACCTTGAGGGAGGGCTACGAGCAGTACTTC.

In nucleotides, the CDR3 is TGTGCCAGCAGTGTCTCCTACAATGAGCAGTTCTTC. Its translation: CASSVSYNEQFF. The chain has TRBV6-1 and TRBJ2-1; D is unclear. The CDR3 totals 12 residues. CDR1 MNHNS and CDR2 SASEGT come from the germline V gene. V lost 4 bases and J lost 0, with 1 base in between.

The CDR3 region has the DNA TGCGCCAGCAGCTTGACTGGCGAGCAGTACTTC. Encoded protein: CASSLTGEQYF. The chain is built from TRBV5-1 and TRBJ2-7; no definite D call. The CDR3 is 11 amino acids. Germline assignment: CDR1 SGHRS and CDR2 YFSETQ. V was shortened by 1 base and J by 6 bases, with 5 bases between the two germline ends.

The rearrangement uses TRBV21-1 and TRBJ2-1. TRBV21-1 corresponds to a pseudogene. CDR3 size: 16 residues. This chain's CDR3 is CASSKGVGSSYNEQFF. CDR3 nucleotide sequence: TGTGCCAGCAGCAAAGGTGTAGGGAGCTCCTACAATGAGCAGTTCTTC.

This clonotype was found once. A read error may explain this, as a much larger clone is one base away. This rearrangement joins TRBV5-5 to TRBJ2-5; tentatively, D is TRBD2 (6 bases). The CDR3 runs 14 residues. Germline assignment: CDR1 SGHKS and CDR2 YYEKEE (reference sequence). In DNA form, the CDR3 reads TGTGCCAGCAGCCCGGAGGGCCTCGGGAAGACCCAGCACTTC. It is translated as CASSPEGLGKTQHF.

The V gene is TRBV7-2, the J gene TRBJ1-5; D call uncertain. V lost 3 bases to trimming and J lost 1 base, with 13 bases between them. The CDR3 is 16 amino acids. Germline CDR1 and CDR2: SGHTA and FQGNSA. For the CDR3, the DNA is TGTGCCAGCAGCTTTCTGGAGCTGGCGAGCAATCAGCCCCAGCATTTT. This encodes CASSFLELASNQPQHF. The full variable domain, its missing parts supplied by reference TRBV7-2 and TRBJ1-5, is GAGVSQSPSNKVTEKGKDVELRCDPISGHTALYWYRQSLGQGLEFLIYFQGNSAPDKSGLPSDRFSAERTGGSVSTLTIQRTQQEDSAVYLCASSFLELASNQPQHFGDGTRLSIL.

To note about this clonotype: A much larger clone sits a single nucleotide away, making a read error possible. V and J are TRBV4-3 and TRBJ1-4, with a tentative D call TRBD1 (6 bases). The CDR3 spans 21 residues. V gave up 4 bases and J gave up 0 bases, with 27 bases separating them. CDR1 and CDR2 (germline): LGHNA, YSLEER. DNA for the CDR3: TGCGCCAGCAGCCGAGATGCTGGGAGGCAGGGGATGTTAGCAACTAATGAAAAACTGTTTTTT. Its protein is CASSRDAGRQGMLATNEKLFF.

This clonotype was found a few times. The chain links TRBV18 to TRBJ2-1; 11 nucleotides align to TRBD2. Trimming took 4 bases from V and 10 from J; bases not matched to a gene: 9. This CDR3 has 15 residues. Germline CDR1 is KGHSH and CDR2 is LQKENI. The CDR3 region has the DNA TGTGCCAGCTCACTGGGACTAGCGGCAAGGATAGAGCAGTTCTTC. Translating it yields CASSLGLAARIEQFF.

The J gene is TRBJ2-3, the V gene TRBV7-9; the match to TRBD2 covers 13 bases. This CDR3 has 16 residues. V lost 5 bases and J lost 0; bases outside the gene matches: 2. Germline V gene lookup returns CDR1 SEHNR and CDR2 FQNEAQ (reference sequence). DNA of the CDR3: TGTGCCAGCAGCACGGGACTAGCGGGAAGCACAGATACGCAGTATTTT. The encoded protein is CASSTGLAGSTDTQYF.